The present T cell receptor (beta chain) was sequenced within a study of blood T cell repertoires in COVID-19. About the study: The analysed material was cDNA or gDNA that came from T cells, B-cell-depleted T cells, or PBMCs.

The germline V and J ends were trimmed by 2 bases and 4 bases, with 8 bases remaining between them. The length of the CDR3 is 13 residues. Germline CDR1 reads KGHSH; CDR2 reads LQKENI. Clones were read by immunoSEQ multiplex PCR, and TCRdb kept only the in-frame ones, dropping some. Among some 200,000 clones listed, around 81% were seen once. The TCR originated in a human donor in a cohort sampled during active COVID-19. The rearrangement uses TRBV18 and TRBJ1-1; D perhaps matches TRBD1 (5 bases). Sequencing was performed on peripheral blood. The CDR3 DNA sequence: TGTGCCAGCTCACCAGTAAGGGGCACTGAAGCTTTCTTT. This encodes CASSPVRGTEAFF. The whole variable domain, filled in from reference TRBV18 and TRBJ1-1, reads NAGVMQNPRHLVRRRGQEARLRCSPMKGHSHVYWYRQLPEEGLKFMVYLQKENIIDESGMPKERFSAEFPKEGPSILRIQQVVRGDSAAYFCASSPVRGTEAFFGQGTRLTVV.